Each of the 31 T cell receptor beta chains below was sequenced from the same sample in a study of CD8 T cells in ankylosing spondylitis. TCRdb passed the 5' RACE reads through MiXCR, listing each CDR3 protein once. The sample consists of approximately 400,000 distinct CDR3 sequences, approximately 26% of them appearing once. Study-wide points: A TCR beta motif made of fewer than 10 highly homologous variants seemed typical of ankylosing spondylitis blood.

Antigens of these TCRs are unknown. Sequencing was performed on blood, either unsorted or a sorted T cell fraction (not recorded which). The receptors originated from a male donor with ankylosing spondylitis.

This clonotype was detected a few times. The chain combines TRBV20-1 with TRBJ1-1, with D possibly being TRBD1 (5 bases). CDR3 length: 11 residues. CDR1 DFQATT and CDR2 SNEGSKA come from the germline V gene (reference sequence). The CDR3 nucleotides are TGCAGAGGCGGGACTGCCGAAGAAGCTTTCTTT. It encodes CRGGTAEEAFF.

This clonotype was recorded a few times. The chain has TRBV20-1 and TRBJ1-1; D not resolved. The CDR3 is 16 amino acids. Trimming left V 0 bases short and J 0 bases short, with 14 bases between. Germline values: CDR1 DFQATT, CDR2 SNEGSKA (reference sequence). This CDR3 reads CSARDPRLEMNTEAFF. CDR3 DNA sequence: TGCAGTGCTAGAGATCCTCGGTTAGAGATGAACACTGAAGCTTTCTTT.

This chain connects TRBV4-2 to TRBJ2-2, with 10 bases identical to TRBD1. This CDR3 comprises 17 residues. Germline trimming cut 6 bases from V and 4 bases from J; bases unmatched to any gene: 11. Germline V gene lookup returns CDR1 LGHNA and CDR2 YNFKEQ. CDR3 nucleotides: TGTGCCAGCAGGCGAGTTGGGGGACAGGGGAGCACCGGGGAGCTGTTTTTT. It specifies CASRRVGGQGSTGELFF.

As DNA, the CDR3 is TGTGCCAGCAGTTTACTAGCGAGCTCCTACAATGAGCAGTTCTTC. Translating gives CASSLLASSYNEQFF. This sequence joins TRBV12-3 or TRBV12-4 and TRBJ2-1, with a tentative D call TRBD2 (6 bases). The CDR3 contains 15 residues. The V end lost 2 bases, the J end lost 0 bases, and 8 bases lay between the germline ends.

This sequence joins TRBV7-2 and TRBJ2-2, with a tentative D call TRBD2 (7 bases). In germline, CDR1 is SGHTA, CDR2 FQGNSA. CDR3 length: 16 amino acids. Trimming removed 2 bases at V and 5 bases at J, with 15 bases between. The CDR3 DNA sequence: TGTGCCAGCAGCTTAAAAGGACTAGGGGGGACCGGGGAGCTGTTTTTT. As protein: CASSLKGLGGTGELFF.

In its sample, this clonotype was seen a few times. J is TRBJ1-6 and V is TRBV6-1; TRBD1 might be the D (5 bases). The CDR3 extends over 14 amino acids. Germline V lookup: CDR1 MNHNS, CDR2 SASEGT. V dropped 9 bases and J dropped 6 bases, with 15 bases sitting between them. CDR3 sequence reads: CASWYGGTNSPLHF. The DNA of the CDR3 is TGTGCCAGTTGGTATGGGGGTACTAATTCACCCCTCCACTTT.

This clonotype has only a few counts. The V gene is TRBV7-9, the J gene TRBJ2-7, with D possibly TRBD1 on 6 matching bases. Trimming removed 4 bases from V and 2 bases from J, with 9 bases in between. This CDR3 spans 13 amino acids. Germline V gene lookup returns CDR1 SEHNR and CDR2 FQNEAQ (reference sequence). CDR3 in DNA: TGTGCCAGCAGCTATGGACAGACCTACGAGCAGTACGTC. It is translated as CASSYGQTYEQYV.

The rearrangement uses TRBV20-1 and TRBJ2-7; 7 bases match TRBD2. The CDR3 sequence is 13 residues long. Germline CDR1 is DFQATT and CDR2 is SNEGSKA (reference sequence). Trimming at V came to 5 bases and at J to 5 bases, leaving 9 bases not matched to a gene. This CDR3 reads CSASTSSSNEQYF. As DNA, the CDR3 is TGCAGTGCTTCGACTAGCTCTTCCAACGAGCAGTACTTC.

This chain joins TRBV7-2 and TRBJ2-3; D might be TRBD1 (6 bases). The length of the CDR3 is 14 residues. The germline V and J ends were trimmed by 1 base and 5 bases, with 10 bases remaining between them. Germline V gene lookup returns CDR1 SGHTA and CDR2 FQGNSA. CDR3 protein: CASSLGGRVDTQYF. The CDR3 DNA reads as TGTGCCAGCAGCTTAGGGGGGCGGGTAGATACGCAGTATTTT.

V usage is TRBV4-2 and J usage is TRBJ2-3; D is possibly TRBD1 or TRBD2 (5 bases each). Trimming stripped 0 bases from V and 10 bases from J, with 14 bases between. This CDR3 is built from 14 residues. Germline assignment: CDR1 LGHNA and CDR2 YNFKEQ. For the CDR3, the DNA is TGTGCCAGCAGCCAAGAGGTGGGGACCTTTGCGCAGTATTTT. It specifies CASSQEVGTFAQYF.

V and J are TRBV10-2 and TRBJ2-3, with 7 bases fitting TRBD2. Per germline, CDR1 WSHSY and CDR2 SAAADI. This CDR3 is 14 amino acids long. Losses at the gene ends were 6 bases for V and 4 bases for J; bases not matched to a gene: 7. The CDR3 DNA reads as TGCGCCAGCAGACAGGTCGGGAGGCCAGATACGCAGTATTTT. Protein sequence: CASRQVGRPDTQYF.

This clonotype was seen many times. The gene calls are TRBV12-3 or TRBV12-4 and TRBJ1-1; possible D gene TRBD1, 5 bases. The CDR3 is made up of 16 amino acids. V was pared by 6 bases and J by 1 base, with 18 bases between. CDR3 DNA: TGTGCCAGCAGACCCGAAACCGGGACGGCGAACACTGAAGCTTTCTTT. Translating it yields CASRPETGTANTEAFF.

V usage is TRBV10-3 and J usage is TRBJ2-1; D might be TRBD1 or TRBD2, each matching 5 bases. Germline assignment: CDR1 ENHRY and CDR2 SYGVKD. The length of the CDR3 is 13 residues. Trimming took off 3 bases at V and 7 bases at J, with 10 bases between the two ends. CDR3 nucleotide sequence: TGTGCCATCAGTGAACGAGAGGGGAATGAGCAGTTCTTC. Translated: CAISEREGNEQFF.

In this sample, this clonotype turned up a few times. V usage is TRBV18 and J usage is TRBJ2-1, with D unclear. Deletions cut 3 bases from V and 4 bases from J, with 10 bases between. Germline CDR1 is KGHSH and CDR2 is LQKENI. The length of the CDR3 is 14 residues. The CDR3 region has the DNA TGTGCCAGCTCACCTCAGAGCGATTACAATGAGCAGTTCTTC. Its translation: CASSPQSDYNEQFF.

This CDR3 is CASSSEWGRLAGVWVTDTQYF. The CDR3, as DNA: TGTGCCAGCAGCTCAGAGTGGGGGAGGCTAGCGGGAGTCTGGGTCACAGATACGCAGTATTTT. The rearrangement uses TRBV11-2 and TRBJ2-3, with 10 positions matching TRBD2. Trimming took 4 bases from V and 2 from J; bases not matched to a gene: 21. The germline gives CDR1 SGHAT, CDR2 FQNNGV. The CDR3 loop spans 21 amino acids.

The chain carries TRBV12-3 or TRBV12-4 and TRBJ2-7, with 8 nucleotides matching TRBD2. The CDR3 is 17 residues long. Unmatched junction bases numbered 16, after V lost 2 bases and J lost 7 bases. The CDR3 reads CASSLRALAGGASEQYF. CDR3 nucleotide sequence: TGTGCCAGCAGTTTAAGGGCATTGGCGGGAGGTGCGAGTGAGCAGTACTTC.

This clonotype was observed a handful of times. The gene calls are TRBV20-1 and TRBJ1-6; D possibly corresponds to TRBD1 (5 bases). Germline loops: CDR1 DFQATT, CDR2 SNEGSKA (reference sequence). There are 14 residues in the CDR3. V was pared by 6 bases and J by 7 bases, with 16 bases between. CDR3 sequence (DNA): TGCAGTGCCTTAGAGGGGTATCCGAATTCACCCCTCCACTTT. Protein sequence: CSALEGYPNSPLHF.

The rearrangement joins TRBV6-1 to TRBJ1-6; D ambiguous. V was cut by 2 bases and J by 7 bases, with 15 bases left in between. Per the germline V gene, CDR1 is MNHNS and CDR2 is SASEGT. There are 16 residues in the CDR3. The CDR3 nucleotides are TGTGCCAGCAGTGAAATGGCCAACCTCGTCAATTCACCCCTCCACTTT. Translation gives CASSEMANLVNSPLHF.

The chain joins TRBV29-1 to TRBJ2-2, with 15 bases matching TRBD2. The length of the CDR3 is 14 residues. Losses at the gene ends were 3 bases for V and 8 bases for J; bases not matched to a gene: 1. The germline V gene encodes CDR1 SQVTM and CDR2 ANQGSEA. CDR3 coding DNA: TGCAGCGTTGACGGACTAGCGGGAGGGGGGGAGCTGTTTTTT. Translation gives CSVDGLAGGGELFF.

The rearrangement uses TRBV5-1 and TRBJ1-1, with 8 bases lining up with TRBD1. Per germline, CDR1 SGHRS and CDR2 YFSETQ. The CDR3 runs to 13 residues. V shed 0 bases and J 11 bases; nucleotides not matched to a gene: 6. The CDR3 is CASSLAGGSRAFF. CDR3 coding DNA: TGCGCCAGCAGCTTGGCAGGGGGCTCCCGGGCTTTCTTT.

The rearrangement links TRBV6-5 to TRBJ1-5, with 12 bases identical to TRBD1. CDR3 size: 14 residues. Germline V gene data show CDR1 as MNHEY and CDR2 as SVGAGI. J was trimmed by 9 bases and V by 3 bases; bases with no gene match: 3. This CDR3 is CASSYGTGGWPQHF. The CDR3 region has the DNA TGTGCCAGCAGTTATGGGACAGGGGGCTGGCCCCAGCATTTT.

This clonotype was found many times. The chain recombines TRBV5-1 with TRBJ2-1; TRBD1 might be the D (5 bases). CDR1 and CDR2 from the germline V gene are SGHRS and YFSETQ. This CDR3 is built from 14 residues. The germline V and J ends were trimmed by 0 bases and 7 bases, with 11 bases remaining between them. In nucleotides, the CDR3 is TGCGCCAGCAGCTTGGATACAGGCTCTAATGAGCAGTTCTTC. This encodes CASSLDTGSNEQFF.

The V and J genes are TRBV15 and TRBJ2-2; D call uncertain. Germline values: CDR1 LNHNV, CDR2 YYDKDF (reference sequence). Deletions cut 0 bases from V and 7 bases from J, with 6 bases between. The CDR3 is 13 residues long. The CDR3 protein is CATSRDQVGELFF. The CDR3, as DNA: TGTGCCACCAGCAGAGATCAGGTCGGGGAGCTGTTTTTT.

The rearrangement links TRBV5-5 to TRBJ1-5, with no clear D. Germline CDR1 SGHKS, CDR2 YYEKEE (reference sequence). Trimming stripped 0 bases from V and 4 bases from J, with 8 bases between. CDR3 size: 14 residues. This CDR3 is CASSLDTDNQPQHF. In DNA, the CDR3 is TGTGCCAGCAGCTTGGATACAGATAATCAGCCCCAGCATTTT.

V gene TRBV10-3 combines with J gene TRBJ1-2; D possibly corresponds to TRBD1 (5 bases). The CDR3 sequence is 15 residues long. Germline V gives CDR1 ENHRY, CDR2 SYGVKD. Trimming cost V 0 bases and J 3 bases, with 11 bases left between them. The CDR3 reads CAISESRGRDYGYTF. DNA for the CDR3: TGTGCCATCAGTGAGTCGAGGGGACGGGACTATGGCTACACCTTC.

The V and J genes are TRBV4-1 and TRBJ2-5; 7 bases fit TRBD2. Germline V gene lookup returns CDR1 MGHRA and CDR2 YSYEKL. Unmatched junction bases numbered 6, after V lost 1 base and J lost 4 bases. CDR3 length equals 15 residues. The CDR3 bases are TGCGCCAGCAGCCAAGGTAGACTAGCTTTAGAGACCCAGTACTTC. This gives the protein CASSQGRLALETQYF.

This clonotype was picked up a small number of times. CDR3 coding DNA: TGTGCCAGCAGGTCAGGGGTGAACACTGAAGCTTTCTTT. Translation: CASRSGVNTEAFF. V gene TRBV7-9 combines with J gene TRBJ1-1; tentative D call: TRBD1 (6 bases). V was trimmed by 6 bases and J by 0 bases, leaving 8 bases between them. The CDR3 is made up of 13 amino acids. Germline-derived CDR1 and CDR2 are SEHNR and FQNEAQ (reference sequence).

The chain combines TRBV15 with TRBJ2-1; TRBD1 is a possible D gene (6 bases). The germline V gene has CDR1 LNHNV and CDR2 YYDKDF (reference sequence). This CDR3 comprises 16 residues. V was cut by 0 bases and J by 3 bases, with 12 bases left in between. The CDR3 protein is CATSRDRDILYNEQFF. CDR3 in DNA: TGTGCCACCAGCAGAGATCGGGACATACTCTACAATGAGCAGTTCTTC. The complete variable domain, with remaining parts taken from reference TRBV15 and TRBJ2-1, reads DAMVIQNPRYQVTQFGKPVTLSCSQTLNHNVMYWYQQKSSQAPKLLFHYYDKDFNNEADTPDNFQSRRPNTSFCFLDIRSPGLGDTAMYLCATSRDRDILYNEQFFGPGTRLTVL.

This clonotype has a handful of counts. This chain connects TRBV29-1 to TRBJ2-1; D tentatively fits TRBD1 or TRBD2 (5 bases each). Between the trimmed V and J ends, which lost 4 bases and 0 bases, there was a span of 10 bases. This CDR3 has 14 residues. Per germline, CDR1 SQVTM and CDR2 ANQGSEA. CDR3 amino acids: CSVGPGSSYNEQFF. CDR3 sequence (DNA): TGCAGCGTTGGCCCAGGGAGCTCCTACAATGAGCAGTTCTTC.

This clonotype showed up just a few times. The J gene is TRBJ2-3, the V gene TRBV5-4; 10 bases map to TRBD2. From germline, CDR1 is SGHNT and CDR2 YYREEE (reference sequence). V shed 1 base, J shed 3 bases, and the junction held 8 bases outside the gene matches. CDR3 length: 17 amino acids. CDR3 amino acids: CASSLRVAGGGTDTQYF. The DNA for the CDR3 is TGTGCCAGCAGCTTGAGGGTAGCGGGGGGTGGGACAGATACGCAGTATTTT.

This clonotype turned up a few times. The chain has TRBV20-1 and TRBJ2-1; possibly TRBD2 for D (8 bases). This CDR3 contains 14 residues. The V gene lost 5 bases and the J gene lost 3 bases, with 14 bases spanning the gap. CDR1 and CDR2 from the germline V gene are DFQATT and SNEGSKA (reference sequence). This chain's CDR3 is CSAGAGDSYNEQFF. CDR3 DNA: TGCAGTGCTGGAGCGGGGGACAGCTACAATGAGCAGTTCTTC.